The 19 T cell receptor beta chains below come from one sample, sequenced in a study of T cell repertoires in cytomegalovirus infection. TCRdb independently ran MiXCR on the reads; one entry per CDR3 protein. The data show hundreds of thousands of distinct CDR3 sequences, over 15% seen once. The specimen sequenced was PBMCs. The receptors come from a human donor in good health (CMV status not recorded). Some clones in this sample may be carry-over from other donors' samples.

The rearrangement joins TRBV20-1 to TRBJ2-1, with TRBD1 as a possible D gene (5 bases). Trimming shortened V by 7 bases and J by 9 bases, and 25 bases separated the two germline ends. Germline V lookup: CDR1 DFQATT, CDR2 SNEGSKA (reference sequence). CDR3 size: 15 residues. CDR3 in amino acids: CSGLSSGFNSREQFF. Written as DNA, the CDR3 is TGCAGTGGTTTGAGTTCAGGGTTTAATTCCCGTGAGCAGTTCTTC.

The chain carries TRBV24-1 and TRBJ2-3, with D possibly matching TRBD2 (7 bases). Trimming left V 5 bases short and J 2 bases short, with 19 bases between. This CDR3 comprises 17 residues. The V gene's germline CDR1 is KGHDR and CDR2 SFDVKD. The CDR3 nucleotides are TGTGCCACCAGTGCCCCGGTACTCCGGGGGGCCACAGATACGCAGTATTTT. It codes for CATSAPVLRGATDTQYF.

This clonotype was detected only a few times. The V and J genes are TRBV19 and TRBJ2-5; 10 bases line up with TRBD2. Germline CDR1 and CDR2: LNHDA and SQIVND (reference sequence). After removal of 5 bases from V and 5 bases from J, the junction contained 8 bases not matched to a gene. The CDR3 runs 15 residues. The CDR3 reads CASSARTSGGETQYF. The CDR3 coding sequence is TGTGCCAGTAGTGCTCGGACTAGCGGAGGGGAGACCCAGTACTTC.

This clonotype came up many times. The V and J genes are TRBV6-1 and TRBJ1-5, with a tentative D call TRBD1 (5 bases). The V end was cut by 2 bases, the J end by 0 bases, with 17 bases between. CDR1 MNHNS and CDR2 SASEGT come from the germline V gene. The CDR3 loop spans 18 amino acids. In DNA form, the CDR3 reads TGTGCCAGCAGTGAACGAGAACCGACAGTAAATAGCAATCAGCCCCAGCATTTT. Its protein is CASSEREPTVNSNQPQHF.

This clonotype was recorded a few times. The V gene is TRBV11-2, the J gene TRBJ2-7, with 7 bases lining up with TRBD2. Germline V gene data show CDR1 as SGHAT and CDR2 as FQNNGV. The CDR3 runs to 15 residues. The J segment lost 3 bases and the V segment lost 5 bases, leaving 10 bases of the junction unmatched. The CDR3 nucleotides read TGTGCCAGCAGCCCCCGGGGGGTCCCCGGCTACGAGCAGTACTTC. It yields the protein CASSPRGVPGYEQYF.

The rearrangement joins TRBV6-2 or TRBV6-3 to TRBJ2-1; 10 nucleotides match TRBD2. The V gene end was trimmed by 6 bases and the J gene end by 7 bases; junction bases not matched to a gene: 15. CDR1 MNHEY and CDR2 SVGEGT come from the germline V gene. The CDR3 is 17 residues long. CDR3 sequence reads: CASSKPGLAIGGNEQFF. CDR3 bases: TGTGCCAGCAGCAAACCGGGACTAGCGATTGGGGGGAATGAGCAGTTCTTC.

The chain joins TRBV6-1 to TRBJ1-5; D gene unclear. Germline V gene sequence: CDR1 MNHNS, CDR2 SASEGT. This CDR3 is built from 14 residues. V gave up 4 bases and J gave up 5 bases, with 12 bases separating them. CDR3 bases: TGTGCCAGCAGTGCGTGGCAGAACTATCAGCCCCAGCATTTT. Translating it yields CASSAWQNYQPQHF.

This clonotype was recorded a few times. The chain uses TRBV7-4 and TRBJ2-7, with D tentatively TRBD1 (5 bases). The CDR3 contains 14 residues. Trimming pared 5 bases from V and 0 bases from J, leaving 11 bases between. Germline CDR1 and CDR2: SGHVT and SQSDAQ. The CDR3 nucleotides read TGTGCCAGCAGCAAGGCGGACAACTCCTACGAGCAGTACTTC. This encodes CASSKADNSYEQYF.

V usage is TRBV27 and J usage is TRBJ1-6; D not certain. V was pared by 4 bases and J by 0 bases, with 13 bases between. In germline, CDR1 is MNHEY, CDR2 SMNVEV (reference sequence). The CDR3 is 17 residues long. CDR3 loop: CASSSLSLVSYNSPLHF. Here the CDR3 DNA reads TGTGCCAGCAGTTCGCTATCCCTAGTCTCCTATAATTCACCCCTCCACTTT.

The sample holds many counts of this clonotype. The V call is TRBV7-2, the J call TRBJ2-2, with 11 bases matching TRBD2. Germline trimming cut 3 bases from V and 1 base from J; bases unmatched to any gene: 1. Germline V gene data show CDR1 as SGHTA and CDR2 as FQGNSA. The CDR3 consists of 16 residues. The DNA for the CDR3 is TGTGCCAGCAGCTTTCTAGCGGGAGGGAACACCGGGGAGCTGTTTTTT. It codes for CASSFLAGGNTGELFF.

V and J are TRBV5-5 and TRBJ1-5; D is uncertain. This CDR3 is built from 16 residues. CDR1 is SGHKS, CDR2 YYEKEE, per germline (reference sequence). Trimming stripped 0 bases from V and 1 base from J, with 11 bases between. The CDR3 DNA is TGTGCCAGCAGCTTGGCCGGTTTAGTAAGCAATCAGCCCCAGCATTTT. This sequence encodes CASSLAGLVSNQPQHF.

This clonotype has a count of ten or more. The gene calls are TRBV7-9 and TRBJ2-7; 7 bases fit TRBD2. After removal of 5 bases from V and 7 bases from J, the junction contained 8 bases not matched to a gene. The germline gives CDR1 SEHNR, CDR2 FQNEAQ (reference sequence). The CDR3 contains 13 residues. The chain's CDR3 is CASSLGGSLEQYF. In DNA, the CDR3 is TGTGCCAGCAGCCTCGGGGGGTCGCTTGAGCAGTACTTC. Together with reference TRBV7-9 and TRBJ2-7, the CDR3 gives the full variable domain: DTGVSQNPRHKITKRGQNVTFRCDPISEHNRLYWYRQTLGQGPEFLTYFQNEAQLEKSRLLSDRFSAERPKGSFSTLEIQRTEQGDSAMYLCASSLGGSLEQYFGPGTRLTVT.

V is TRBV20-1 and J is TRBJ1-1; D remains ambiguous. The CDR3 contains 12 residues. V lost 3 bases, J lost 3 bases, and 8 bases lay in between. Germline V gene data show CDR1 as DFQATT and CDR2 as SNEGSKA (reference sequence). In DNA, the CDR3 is TGCAGTGCTAGGGACGGGTACACTGAAGCTTTCTTT. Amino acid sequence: CSARDGYTEAFF.

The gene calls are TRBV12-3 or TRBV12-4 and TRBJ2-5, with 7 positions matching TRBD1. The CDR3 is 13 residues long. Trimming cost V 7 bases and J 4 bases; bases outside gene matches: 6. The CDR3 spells CASNDRAGETQYF. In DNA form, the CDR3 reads TGTGCCAGCAACGACAGGGCTGGAGAGACCCAGTACTTC.

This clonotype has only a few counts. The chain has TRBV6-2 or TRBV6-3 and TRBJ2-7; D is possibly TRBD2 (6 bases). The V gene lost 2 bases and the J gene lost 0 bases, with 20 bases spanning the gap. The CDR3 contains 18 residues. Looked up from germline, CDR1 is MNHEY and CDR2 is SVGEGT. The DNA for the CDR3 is TGTGCCAGCAGTTACCCCATGGAGGAGGGGATCAGCTCCTACGAGCAGTACTTC. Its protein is CASSYPMEEGISSYEQYF.

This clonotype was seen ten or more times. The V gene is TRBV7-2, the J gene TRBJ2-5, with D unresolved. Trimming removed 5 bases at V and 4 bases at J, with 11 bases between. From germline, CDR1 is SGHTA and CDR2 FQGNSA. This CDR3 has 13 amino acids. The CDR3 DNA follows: TGTGCCAGCAGCCCTCGGCGGTTAGAGACCCAGTACTTC. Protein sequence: CASSPRRLETQYF.

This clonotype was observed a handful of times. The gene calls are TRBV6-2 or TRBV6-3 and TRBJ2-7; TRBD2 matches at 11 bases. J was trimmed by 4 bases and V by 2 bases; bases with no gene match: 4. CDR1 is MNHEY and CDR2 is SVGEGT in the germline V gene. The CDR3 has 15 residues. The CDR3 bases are TGTGCCAGCAGTTACGGTCTAGCGGGGGGATACGAGCAGTACTTC. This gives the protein CASSYGLAGGYEQYF.

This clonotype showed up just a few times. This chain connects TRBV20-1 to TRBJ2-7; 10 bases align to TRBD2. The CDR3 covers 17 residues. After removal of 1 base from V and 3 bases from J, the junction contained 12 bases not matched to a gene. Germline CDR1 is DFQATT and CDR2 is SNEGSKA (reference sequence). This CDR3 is CSARGGGLAGVGYEQYF. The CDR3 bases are TGCAGTGCTAGAGGGGGGGGGCTAGCGGGAGTGGGCTACGAGCAGTACTTC.

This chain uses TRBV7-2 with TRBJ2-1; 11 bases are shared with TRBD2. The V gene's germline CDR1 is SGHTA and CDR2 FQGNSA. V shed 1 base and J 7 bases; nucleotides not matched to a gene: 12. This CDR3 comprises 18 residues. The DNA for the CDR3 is TGTGCCAGCAGCTTAGTAGCGGGAGGGCCATCGCGGAGGAATGAGCAGTTCTTC. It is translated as CASSLVAGGPSRRNEQFF. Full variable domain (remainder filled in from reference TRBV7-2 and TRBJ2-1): GAGVSQSPSNKVTEKGKDVELRCDPISGHTALYWYRQSLGQGLEFLIYFQGNSAPDKSGLPSDRFSAERTGGSVSTLTIQRTQQEDSAVYLCASSLVAGGPSRRNEQFFGPGTRLTVL.